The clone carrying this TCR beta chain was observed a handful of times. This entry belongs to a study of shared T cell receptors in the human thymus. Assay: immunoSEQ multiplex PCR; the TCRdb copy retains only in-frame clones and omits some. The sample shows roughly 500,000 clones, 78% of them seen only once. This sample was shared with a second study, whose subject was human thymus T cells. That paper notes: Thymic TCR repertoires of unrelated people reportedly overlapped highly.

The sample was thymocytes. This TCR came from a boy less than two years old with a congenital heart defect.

Written as DNA, the CDR3 is TGTGCCAGCAGCTTAGCGGAGGGGGAGCTGTTTTTT. Translation: CASSLAEGELFF. The rearrangement uses TRBV13 and TRBJ2-2; D gene ambiguous. This CDR3 spans 12 amino acids. V gave up 1 base and J gave up 8 bases, with 5 bases separating them. Germline loops: CDR1 PRHDT, CDR2 FYEKMQ (reference sequence).